This is a list of T cell receptor beta chains from one sample in a study of T-cell memory formation after mild COVID-19. TCRdb re-analysed the 5' RACE reads in MiXCR, keeping a single row per CDR3 protein. The sample holds about 360,000 distinct CDR3 sequences, approximately 15% seen once. The sample comprised PBMCs or a T cell subset sorted from them (not recorded which). Source of these receptors: a man aged 18-30 years who had mild COVID-19 (a few samples of this study predate the infection). Cell type and time point are not known. The CDR3 runs from the conserved cysteine through the conserved F or W. A D gene is named only where the DNA matches it firmly. The listing skips clone size in some rows; elsewhere it reads once, few, many or a size class.

J gene,clone size,V gene,D gene,CDR3 protein,CDR3 DNA
TRBJ1-3,NA,TRBV3-1,NA,CASSQGRRSSGNTIYF,TGTGCCAGCAGCCAAGGGCGGAGGAGCTCTGGAAACACCATATATTTT
TRBJ2-5,NA,TRBV7-6,NA,CASSSRIQGTRETQYF,TGTGCCAGCAGCTCACGTATTCAGGGCACCAGAGAGACCCAGTACTTC
TRBJ2-3,NA,TRBV4-2,TRBD2,CASSQPTSGGTDTQYF,TGTGCCAGCAGCCAACCGACTAGCGGGGGCACAGATACGCAGTATTTT
TRBJ1-2,few,TRBV5-1,TRBD1,CASSSTGVGANYGYTF,TGCGCCAGCAGTTCGACAGGGGTCGGAGCTAACTATGGCTACACCTTC
TRBJ1-4,many,TRBV28,TRBD1,CASREDPYRGEKLFF,TGTGCCAGCAGGGAAGATCCATACAGGGGTGAAAAACTGTTTTTT
TRBJ2-7,many,TRBV7-9,NA,CASSLFESGYEQYF,TGTGCCAGCAGCTTATTTGAGTCGGGGTACGAGCAGTACTTC
TRBJ2-4,few,TRBV3-1,TRBD1,CASSQGTGGNIQYF,TGTGCCAGCAGCCAAGGGACAGGGGGGAACATTCAGTACTTC
TRBJ1-5,few,TRBV4-1,NA,CASSIRPGEYSNQPQHF,TGCGCCAGCAGCATCCGTCCAGGGGAGTATAGCAATCAGCCCCAGCATTTT
TRBJ1-5,NA,TRBV7-2,NA,CASSLVGGSGQPQHF,TGTGCCAGCAGCTTAGTTGGGGGGAGTGGTCAGCCCCAGCATTTT
TRBJ2-3,NA,TRBV28,TRBD1,CASSWRTGGGDTQYF,TGTGCCAGCAGTTGGCGGACAGGGGGCGGAGATACGCAGTATTTT
TRBJ2-3,few,TRBV27,NA,CASSWGRRKDTQYF,TGTGCCAGCAGTTGGGGAAGGAGGAAAGATACGCAGTATTTT
TRBJ2-3,NA,TRBV7-9,TRBD1,CASSGRTGARDTQYF,TGTGCCAGCAGCGGACGGACAGGGGCACGAGATACGCAGTATTTT
TRBJ2-1,few,TRBV3-1,NA,CASSPFGVENEQFF,TGTGCCAGCAGCCCCTTCGGGGTCGAGAATGAGCAGTTCTTC
TRBJ2-5,NA,TRBV20-1,NA,CSAATPPGIVSGAQYF,TGCAGTGCTGCGACCCCCCCGGGGATTGTTTCGGGGGCCCAGTACTTC
TRBJ1-2,few,TRBV5-1,NA,CASSSAGIGGNGYTF,TGCGCCAGCAGCTCCGCCGGGATCGGAGGGAATGGCTACACCTTC
TRBJ2-3,many,TRBV3-1,TRBD2,CASSPLAGVTDTQYF,TGTGCCAGCAGCCCCCTAGCGGGGGTCACAGATACGCAGTATTTT
TRBJ2-2,many,TRBV9,NA,CASSVVGQNTGELFF,TGTGCCAGCAGCGTAGTGGGACAGAACACCGGGGAGCTGTTTTTT
TRBJ1-5,NA,TRBV18,NA,CASSLFPSRGSNQPQHF,TGTGCCAGCTCACTCTTTCCCTCGAGAGGGTCCAATCAGCCCCAGCATTTT
TRBJ1-5,few,TRBV6-2/TRBV6-3,NA,CASSYNEYNQPQHF,TGTGCCAGCAGTTACAACGAATACAATCAGCCCCAGCATTTT
TRBJ2-1,NA,TRBV6-1,NA,CASSEATGAYEQFF,TGTGCCAGCAGTGAAGCGACGGGGGCGTATGAGCAGTTCTTC
TRBJ2-3,few,TRBV12-3/TRBV12-4,TRBD2,CASSLATSQDTQYF,TGTGCCAGCAGTTTGGCGACTAGCCAGGATACGCAGTATTTT
TRBJ2-1,NA,TRBV6-2/TRBV6-3,TRBD2,CASSTDSGGSYNEQFF,TGTGCCAGCAGCACCGATAGCGGGGGCTCCTACAATGAGCAGTTCTTC
TRBJ2-3,NA,TRBV7-2,NA,CASSHNLAGRRADTQYF,TGTGCCAGCAGCCACAACCTGGCGGGACGGAGGGCAGATACGCAGTATTTT
TRBJ2-1,many,TRBV3-1,TRBD2,CASSQTTAGFYNEQFF,TGTGCCAGCAGCCAAACAACAGCGGGGTTCTACAATGAGCAGTTCTTC
TRBJ1-2,few,TRBV6-5,NA,CASSYLWGRGYGYTF,TGTGCCAGCAGTTACCTCTGGGGGCGCGGGTATGGCTACACCTTC
TRBJ2-1,NA,TRBV29-1,TRBD2,CSGRLADYNEQFF,TGCAGCGGAAGACTAGCGGATTACAATGAGCAGTTCTTC
TRBJ2-6,few,TRBV5-1,TRBD1,CASSLTGTPGANVLTF,TGCGCCAGCAGCCTGACAGGGACCCCTGGGGCCAACGTCCTGACTTTC
TRBJ2-2,few,TRBV11-1,NA,CASSLVTAGELFF,TGTGCCAGCAGCTTAGTCACGGCCGGGGAGCTGTTTTTT
TRBJ1-1,few,TRBV4-3,NA,CASSQDWRPWGTEAFF,TGCGCCAGCAGCCAAGACTGGAGGCCATGGGGCACTGAAGCTTTCTTT
TRBJ2-6,NA,TRBV7-2,NA,CASSSAGFSGANVLTF,TGTGCCAGCAGCTCAGCAGGGTTCTCTGGGGCCAACGTCCTGACTTTC
TRBJ2-3,NA,TRBV7-3,TRBD2,CASSPRAGRADTQYF,TGTGCCAGCAGCCCCCGCGCAGGGAGGGCAGATACGCAGTATTTT
TRBJ1-5,few,TRBV28,NA,CASSLRFNQPQHF,TGTGCCAGCAGTTTACGATTTAATCAGCCCCAGCATTTT
TRBJ2-3,few,TRBV20-1,NA,CSASIGQRSTDTQYF,TGCAGTGCTAGCATAGGACAGAGAAGCACAGATACGCAGTATTTT
TRBJ2-3,NA,TRBV6-5,TRBD2,CASSRGGGIDTQYF,TGTGCCAGCAGTCGCGGGGGGGGGATAGATACGCAGTATTTT
TRBJ2-2,NA,TRBV4-3,NA,CASSQGTVNTGELFF,TGCGCCAGCAGCCAAGGGACAGTGAACACCGGGGAGCTGTTTTTT
TRBJ2-2,NA,TRBV5-4,NA,CASSLASWPGELFF,TGTGCCAGCAGCTTGGCCTCTTGGCCCGGGGAGCTGTTTTTT
TRBJ2-5,NA,TRBV7-9,NA,CASSVGGMRETQYF,TGTGCCAGCAGCGTAGGAGGCATGAGGGAGACCCAGTACTTC
TRBJ2-3,few,TRBV7-2,NA,CASSYAGEISTDTQYF,TGTGCCAGCAGCTACGCAGGGGAAATCTCCACAGATACGCAGTATTTT
TRBJ1-1,few,TRBV5-1,NA,CASIGFNGVGTEAFF,TGCGCCAGCATAGGTTTCAATGGCGTTGGGACTGAAGCTTTCTTT
TRBJ2-3,many,TRBV12-3/TRBV12-4,TRBD2,CASSLTGGDTQYF,TGTGCCAGCAGTTTAACGGGGGGAGATACGCAGTATTTT
TRBJ2-2,few,TRBV4-2,NA,CASSPGHRTGELFF,TGTGCCAGCAGCCCGGGACATAGGACCGGGGAGCTGTTTTTT
TRBJ2-5,NA,TRBV20-1,NA,CSARGMRTQYF,TGCAGTGCCAGGGGAATGAGGACCCAGTACTTC
TRBJ2-7,NA,TRBV29-1,TRBD2,CSVGPSGVYEQYF,TGCAGCGTTGGGCCTAGCGGGGTATACGAGCAGTACTTC
TRBJ1-1,many,TRBV12-3/TRBV12-4,NA,CASSFQDGRRSFF,TGTGCCAGCAGTTTTCAGGACGGTCGTCGCAGTTTCTTT
TRBJ1-3,few,TRBV6-5,NA,CASSYNAVSGNTIYF,TGTGCCAGCAGTTACAATGCGGTTTCTGGAAACACCATATATTTT
TRBJ2-3,NA,TRBV7-9,NA,CASSGRGSVADTQYF,TGTGCCAGCAGCGGCAGGGGATCGGTGGCAGATACGCAGTATTTT
TRBJ2-2,few,TRBV24-1,NA,CAITEGNTGELFF,TGTGCCATTACAGAGGGGAACACCGGGGAGCTGTTTTTT
TRBJ2-7,few,TRBV4-1,TRBD1,CASSQARQGNYEQYF,TGCGCCAGCAGCCAAGCGCGACAGGGAAATTACGAGCAGTACTTC
TRBJ2-7,NA,TRBV4-2,TRBD1,CASSHATGGLNEQYF,TGTGCCAGCAGCCACGCGACAGGGGGCTTAAACGAGCAGTACTTC
TRBJ2-5,NA,TRBV5-1,NA,CASSLVEDWETQYF,TGCGCCAGCAGCTTGGTGGAGGACTGGGAGACCCAGTACTTC
TRBJ2-1,NA,TRBV15,NA,CATSRDLGVFNEQFF,TGTGCCACCAGCAGAGATCTGGGGGTTTTCAATGAGCAGTTCTTC
TRBJ2-2,few,TRBV6-5,NA,CASTQRDREDTGELFF,TGTGCCAGCACCCAACGGGATAGGGAGGACACCGGGGAGCTGTTTTTT
TRBJ2-7,few,TRBV9,NA,CASSVGGPHEQYF,TGTGCCAGCAGCGTAGGGGGGCCCCACGAGCAGTACTTC
TRBJ2-7,many,TRBV12-3/TRBV12-4,TRBD1,CASSPGTGRNEQYF,TGTGCCAGCAGCCCCGGGACAGGGCGGAACGAGCAGTACTTC
TRBJ1-1,NA,TRBV5-1,NA,CASSLGLFENTEAFF,TGCGCCAGCAGCTTGGGGTTGTTCGAGAACACTGAAGCTTTCTTT